This T cell receptor beta chain was sequenced for a study of shared clonotypes between healthy human individuals. As originally analysed: Because ImmunoSEQ provided only junction sequences with no quality scores, the filtering differed. The data were produced by immunoSEQ multiplex PCR, yet TCRdb's version contains in-frame clones alone and is incomplete. Clone size and the V and J calls come from that table; the DNA yielded D and trimming. Here the sample spans approximately 2,200,000 clones, 85% to 95% being singletons. CD45RO-negative CD8 cells positively selected for CCR7 made up the naive population, which excluded terminally differentiated effector memory CD45RA+ cells. The CDR3 covers 13 residues. Germline V gene lookup returns CDR1 PRHDT and CDR2 FYEKMQ (reference sequence). The germline V and J ends were trimmed by 1 base and 8 bases, with 11 bases remaining between them. Findings and caveats of the study: Naive subsets, compared against memory subsets, generally had larger estimated richness values. The study sampled only blood, and tissue repertoires likely differ. The generation probabilities recorded for non-shared clonotypes fell below those of clonotypes shared by all four donors.

In regard to this clone: Its target is unknown.

V gene TRBV13 combines with J gene TRBJ1-1; no reliable D call. The sequence derives from a man aged 18 to 29 in good health. Some clones in this sample may be carry-over from other donors' samples. Sequencing was done on a sample of naive CD8+ T cells from PBMCs. The CDR3 protein is CASSLESSLEAFF. The CDR3 DNA sequence: TGTGCCAGCAGCTTAGAGTCGTCGTTAGAAGCTTTCTTT.